The present entry profiles one T cell receptor (beta chain) with its context. Its antigen is not identified. The treatment here: roughly 10-day PBMC culture with coronavirus spike peptide pools or control peptides (ViraFEST assay). CD4+ T cells that had been cultured provided DNA sequenced with the Oncomine TCR Beta short-read assay. Using its own MiXCR run on the PCR reads, TCRdb lists one record per CDR3 protein. The profile shows some 16,000 distinct CDR3 sequences, around 74% of them singletons. These data come from a study of vaccination and CD4 T cells after COVID-19. The receptor was derived from a human donor who received a COVID-19 vaccine. The material sequenced was CD4+ T cells from blood, cultured in vitro, taken after SARS-CoV-2 vaccination.

CDR3 region: CSARPGGDYGYTF. CDR3 in DNA: TGCAGTGCTAGGCCCGGGGGAGACTATGGCTACACCTTC. V is TRBV20-1 and J is TRBJ1-2; possible D gene TRBD1, 5 bases. Germline CDR1 and CDR2: DFQATT and SNEGSKA (reference sequence). V lost 3 bases and J lost 3, with 11 bases in between. There are 13 residues in the CDR3.